Listed here are 6 T cell receptor beta chains from one sample, sequenced in a study of identical twins. TCRdb processed the 5' RACE reads anew with MiXCR; each CDR3 protein has one entry. The sample includes some 500,000 distinct CDR3 sequences, around 15% of them seen just once. These data were likewise used in another study, on yellow fever vaccine responses in identical twins.

The sequenced material came from CD4+ T cells sorted from blood. These receptors originate from a woman aged 18 to 35 in good health.

This clonotype was seen more than once but under ten times. CDR3: CSVVSGANTGELFF. The CDR3, as DNA: TGCAGCGTTGTTAGCGGAGCGAACACCGGGGAGCTGTTTTTT. The chain links TRBV29-1 to TRBJ2-2; tentative D call: TRBD2 (6 bases). The germline gives CDR1 SQVTM, CDR2 ANQGSEA. The CDR3 is made up of 14 amino acids. Trimming took 4 bases from V and 0 from J, leaving 9 bases between them.

The chain links TRBV21-1 to TRBJ2-7; the table assigns TRBD2, which was not confirmed against the DNA. TRBV21-1 represents a pseudogene. The CDR3 loop spans 16 amino acids. CDR3 nucleotides: TGTGCCAGCAAAAGTGGGACTTCCAGGAGCTCCTACGAGCAGTACTTC. Translating gives CASKSGTSRSSYEQYF.

This rearrangement joins TRBV9 to TRBJ1-6; D remains ambiguous. The CDR3 length is 15 residues. CDR1 and CDR2 (germline): SGDLS, YYNGEE. V was trimmed by 0 bases and J by 7 bases, leaving 11 bases between them. The CDR3 is CASSVAERTNSPLHF. The CDR3 coding sequence is TGTGCCAGCAGCGTAGCGGAAAGGACGAATTCACCCCTCCACTTT.

The chain employs TRBV11-3 and TRBJ2-5; 8 bases line up with TRBD2. CDR3 length equals 16 residues. The trim removed 1 base at V and 0 bases at J, leaving 4 bases unmatched. Germline V lookup: CDR1 SGHNT, CDR2 YENEEA. As DNA, the CDR3 is TGTGCCAGCAGCTTAGGCGGGGGGAAGTACCAAGAGACCCAGTACTTC. Translated, it gives CASSLGGGKYQETQYF.

This clonotype was detected ten times or more. The chain couples TRBV7-2 to TRBJ2-1; D is undetermined. Germline V gene data show CDR1 as SGHTA and CDR2 as FQGNSA. This CDR3 region has 13 residues. The V end lost 3 bases, the J end lost 1 base, and 4 bases lay between the germline ends. In nucleotides, the CDR3 is TGTGCCAGCAGCTTGGCGTCCTACAATGAGCAGTTCTTC. Its translation is CASSLASYNEQFF. The variable domain in full, with the rest retrieved from reference TRBV7-2 and TRBJ2-1, is GAGVSQSPSNKVTEKGKDVELRCDPISGHTALYWYRQSLGQGLEFLIYFQGNSAPDKSGLPSDRFSAERTGGSVSTLTIQRTQQEDSAVYLCASSLASYNEQFFGPGTRLTVL.

This clonotype showed up just a few times. CDR3 region: CASSQDWSSYEQYF. The CDR3 bases are TGTGCCAGCAGCCAGGACTGGAGCTCCTACGAGCAGTACTTC. The rearrangement joins TRBV11-1 to TRBJ2-7; the D gene is possibly TRBD2 (5 bases). This CDR3 has 14 residues. Trimming pared 5 bases from V and 0 bases from J, leaving 11 bases between. In germline, CDR1 is SGHAT, CDR2 FQDESV (reference sequence).